This is a list of T cell receptor beta chains from one sample in a study of vaccination effects on CD4 cells after COVID-19. The data were produced by immunoSEQ multiplex PCR, yet TCRdb's version contains in-frame clones alone and is incomplete. This table holds tens of thousands of clones, more than 60% found once. Their antigen targets remain unknown. Sequenced here: CD4+ T cells from PBMCs cultured with SARS-CoV-2 spike peptides, sampled before COVID-19 vaccination. All receptors come from a human donor who received a COVID-19 vaccine. Each CDR3 is given with its conserved first and last residue. The order of the fields is J gene, V gene, CDR3 protein.

J gene: TRBJ1-1; V gene: TRBV4-3; CDR3 protein: CASSQAGRVRTEAFF
J gene: TRBJ1-2; V gene: TRBV4-1; CDR3 protein: CASSQPRTGGICTF
J gene: TRBJ2-2; V gene: TRBV30; CDR3 protein: CAWSRERQGGRSRHYNTGELFF
J gene: TRBJ1-2; V gene: TRBV6-6; CDR3 protein: CASRPDGNYGYTF
J gene: TRBJ2-7; V gene: TRBV7-2; CDR3 protein: CASSPESGLAAEQYF
J gene: TRBJ1-4; V gene: TRBV3-1/TRBV3-2; CDR3 protein: CASKGPGSNEKLFF
J gene: TRBJ1-4; V gene: TRBV5-1; CDR3 protein: CASSYGEKLFF
J gene: TRBJ1-2; V gene: TRBV6-1; CDR3 protein: CASSEARTGIGYGYTF
J gene: TRBJ2-1; V gene: TRBV7-2; CDR3 protein: CASSTPNYNEQFF
J gene: TRBJ1-2; V gene: TRBV12-3/TRBV12-4; CDR3 protein: CASSFPAGDGYTF
J gene: TRBJ2-7; V gene: TRBV28; CDR3 protein: CASSSGQLTYEQYF
J gene: TRBJ2-5; V gene: TRBV5-1; CDR3 protein: CASSLGLEARGETQYF
J gene: TRBJ2-7; V gene: TRBV28; CDR3 protein: CASSRDSSYEQYF
J gene: TRBJ1-1; V gene: TRBV30; CDR3 protein: CAWSRGFAEAFF
J gene: TRBJ1-1; V gene: TRBV6-4; CDR3 protein: CASRGVETEAFF
J gene: TRBJ2-1; V gene: TRBV12-3/TRBV12-4; CDR3 protein: CASSTGLEQFF
J gene: TRBJ1-2; V gene: TRBV19; CDR3 protein: CASSIGPTYGYTF
J gene: TRBJ1-2; V gene: TRBV5-1; CDR3 protein: CASSPRPDSPPNYGYTF
J gene: TRBJ2-3; V gene: TRBV5-1; CDR3 protein: CASSLQDTQYF
J gene: TRBJ1-5; V gene: TRBV19; CDR3 protein: CASSNPQGRQPQHF
J gene: TRBJ2-1; V gene: TRBV20-1; CDR3 protein: CSGQGNEQFF
J gene: TRBJ2-7; V gene: TRBV5-4; CDR3 protein: CASSSGGGFSSYEQYF
J gene: TRBJ2-2; V gene: TRBV6-5; CDR3 protein: CASRGSTGELFF
J gene: TRBJ2-2; V gene: TRBV19; CDR3 protein: CASRVAGPINTGELFF
J gene: TRBJ2-5; V gene: TRBV6-6; CDR3 protein: CASSYSTFRGTQYF
J gene: TRBJ1-2; V gene: TRBV4-1; CDR3 protein: CASSQERGDDYYGYTF
J gene: TRBJ2-1; V gene: TRBV27; CDR3 protein: CASSSKGYNEQFF
J gene: TRBJ2-7; V gene: TRBV19; CDR3 protein: CASSGRGEQYF
J gene: TRBJ1-2; V gene: TRBV27; CDR3 protein: CASRIQGGDGYTF
J gene: TRBJ2-7; V gene: TRBV5-1; CDR3 protein: CASSPGPKWEGVVEQYF
J gene: TRBJ1-2; V gene: TRBV6-5; CDR3 protein: CASSYGTGGGNYGYTF
J gene: TRBJ1-2; V gene: TRBV28; CDR3 protein: CASTPSGRHGYTF
J gene: TRBJ2-6; V gene: TRBV25-1; CDR3 protein: CASSGSSGANVLTF
J gene: TRBJ1-6; V gene: TRBV18; CDR3 protein: CASSPSPGSPLHF
J gene: TRBJ2-1; V gene: TRBV11-3; CDR3 protein: CASSSVADNEQFF
J gene: TRBJ1-3; V gene: TRBV10-3; CDR3 protein: CAISAGGGNTIYF
J gene: TRBJ1-2; V gene: TRBV5-6; CDR3 protein: CASSLDGANYGYTF
J gene: TRBJ1-3; V gene: TRBV6-5; CDR3 protein: CATRAPAGDTIYF
J gene: TRBJ1-3; V gene: TRBV7-2; CDR3 protein: CASSLEMRAFSGNTIYF
J gene: TRBJ1-2; V gene: TRBV3-1/TRBV3-2; CDR3 protein: CASSQGGGGFYGYTF
J gene: TRBJ1-2; V gene: TRBV7-2; CDR3 protein: CASSLTGGPIYGYTF
J gene: TRBJ1-2; V gene: TRBV19; CDR3 protein: CASARTALYGYTF
J gene: TRBJ1-1; V gene: TRBV29-1; CDR3 protein: CSVDKGTEAFF
J gene: TRBJ1-2; V gene: TRBV30; CDR3 protein: CAWSVLRDRPLYGYTF
J gene: TRBJ2-2; V gene: TRBV28; CDR3 protein: CASSPGTNTGELFF
J gene: TRBJ2-3; V gene: TRBV4-3; CDR3 protein: CASSQETSGGSSTDTQYF
J gene: TRBJ1-3; V gene: TRBV6-5; CDR3 protein: CASSPRQVSGNTIYF
J gene: TRBJ1-6; V gene: TRBV19; CDR3 protein: CASSIDDRDNSPLHF
J gene: TRBJ1-1; V gene: TRBV11-1; CDR3 protein: CASSLNIYTEAFF
J gene: TRBJ2-1; V gene: TRBV18; CDR3 protein: CASSPQRARQYYNEQFF